The 21 T cell receptor beta chains given below trace back to one sample, sequenced in a study of blood T cell repertoires in COVID-19. Assay: immunoSEQ multiplex PCR; the TCRdb copy retains only in-frame clones and omits some. Of approximately 300,000 clones listed, 80% to 85% are singletons. The sequenced material came from peripheral blood. The receptors stem from a person aged 65-85 years with COVID-19, enrolled during active disease.

The V and J genes are TRBV2 and TRBJ1-1; TRBD1 matches at 7 bases. This CDR3 region has 13 residues. Trimming removed 7 bases from V and 5 bases from J; junction bases left unmatched: 7. CDR1 and CDR2 from the germline V gene are SNHLY and FYNNEI. The CDR3 spells CASIQGVGTEAFF. As DNA, the CDR3 is TGTGCCAGCATCCAGGGGGTTGGTACTGAAGCTTTCTTT. The full variable domain, its missing parts supplied by reference TRBV2 and TRBJ1-1, is EPEVTQTPSHQVTQMGQEVILRCVPISNHLYFYWYRQILGQKVEFLVSFYNNEISEKSEIFDDQFSVERPDGSNFTLKIRSTKLEDSAMYFCASIQGVGTEAFFGQGTRLTVV.

In nucleotides, the CDR3 is TGTGCCACCTCTGGAGGGGGCGGCTCCTACAATGAGCAGTTCTTC. Translation gives CATSGGGGSYNEQFF. This chain uses TRBV6-5 with TRBJ2-1; possibly TRBD1 for D (7 bases). Germline V gene data show CDR1 as MNHEY and CDR2 as SVGAGI. Trimming shortened V by 10 bases and J by 0 bases, and 16 bases separated the two germline ends. The length of the CDR3 is 15 residues.

This sequence joins TRBV4-3 and TRBJ1-3; TRBD1 agrees at 7 bases. There are 18 residues in the CDR3. The V gene end was trimmed by 1 base and the J gene end by 0 bases; junction bases not matched to a gene: 9. CDR1 and CDR2 from the germline V gene are LGHNA and YSLEER. CDR3 sequence: CASSQGTTGIRSGNTIYF. In DNA, the CDR3 is TGCGCCAGCAGCCAAGGAACGACAGGGATACGCTCTGGAAACACCATATATTTT.

The V gene is TRBV12-3 or TRBV12-4, the J gene TRBJ1-5; a weak D match, TRBD1 (5 bases). There are 13 residues in the CDR3. With 2 bases removed from V and 7 bases from J, the gap between germline ends came to 9 bases. The CDR3 loop reads CASSLRGSQPQHF. CDR3 DNA: TGTGCCAGCAGTTTAAGGGGCAGCCAGCCCCAGCATTTT.

The chain uses TRBV28 and TRBJ1-1; weak D call: TRBD1 (5 bases). The CDR3 is made up of 15 amino acids. Between the trimmed V and J ends, which lost 3 bases and 4 bases, there was a span of 15 bases. Germline V gives CDR1 MDHEN, CDR2 SYDVKM. As DNA, the CDR3 is TGTGCCAGCAGTTTCTGGGGGGAAGGGATCACTGAAGCTTTCTTT. Its protein is CASSFWGEGITEAFF.

CDR3 residues: CASSVRQEGYTF. CDR3 bases: TGTGCCAGCAGTGTTAGACAGGAGGGCTACACCTTC. V usage is TRBV2 and J usage is TRBJ1-2; the D gene is possibly TRBD1 (6 bases). CDR3 length equals 12 residues. Germline loops: CDR1 SNHLY, CDR2 FYNNEI. Trimming took off 4 bases at V and 8 bases at J, with 11 bases between the two ends.

The rearrangement links TRBV9 to TRBJ1-3; tentative D call: TRBD1 (5 bases). V lost 3 bases and J 1 base, leaving 17 bases between the germline ends. The CDR3 has 17 residues. Germline assignment: CDR1 SGDLS and CDR2 YYNGEE. DNA of the CDR3: TGTGCCAGCAGCGAGACAGATACCCCTGATTCTGGAAACACCATATATTTT. Amino acids: CASSETDTPDSGNTIYF.

In its sample, this clone was seen once. This chain uses TRBV6-6 with TRBJ1-2, with 9 nucleotides matching TRBD1. Trimming cost V 5 bases and J 4 bases; bases outside gene matches: 2. The germline V gene encodes CDR1 MNHNY and CDR2 SVGAGI (reference sequence). This CDR3 is built from 13 residues. In nucleotides, the CDR3 is TGTGCCAGCAGTGAGACAGGGGGCTATGGCTACACCTTC. This translates into CASSETGGYGYTF.

DNA of the CDR3: TGTGCCAGTAGTATCCTAGCTGGTCCTGAAGCTTTCTTT. Translation: CASSILAGPEAFF. The chain employs TRBV19 and TRBJ1-1; D remains ambiguous. This CDR3 has 13 residues. Germline-derived CDR1 and CDR2 are LNHDA and SQIVND (reference sequence). Trimming took off 3 bases at V and 6 bases at J, with 11 bases between the two ends.

The V and J genes are TRBV9 and TRBJ2-1, with TRBD2 matching over 12 bases. The V and J ends lost 2 bases and 4 bases, in that order; junction bases with no gene match: 4. Looked up from germline, CDR1 is SGDLS and CDR2 is YYNGEE. This CDR3 has 16 residues. In nucleotides, the CDR3 is TGTGCCAGCAGCGTGGCCGGGACTAGCGGGTACAATGAGCAGTTCTTC. The encoded protein is CASSVAGTSGYNEQFF.

V is TRBV28 and J is TRBJ2-2; tentative D call: TRBD1 (5 bases). The CDR3 extends over 15 amino acids. Germline CDR1 and CDR2: MDHEN and SYDVKM. V lost 9 bases and J lost 4, with 18 bases in between. The CDR3 DNA follows: TGTGCCAGTTTCGTCGGTCAGCAGGGCACCGGGGAGCTGTTTTTT. Its protein is CASFVGQQGTGELFF.

The chain uses TRBV5-4 and TRBJ2-2, with 8 bases identical to TRBD2. The CDR3 totals 16 residues. The J segment lost 2 bases and the V segment lost 4 bases, leaving 7 bases of the junction unmatched. Per the germline V gene, CDR1 is SGHNT and CDR2 is YYREEE (reference sequence). The chain's CDR3 is CASSPFGGVNTGELFF. The CDR3 DNA sequence: TGTGCCAGCAGCCCCTTCGGGGGGGTCAACACCGGGGAGCTGTTTTTT.

J is TRBJ1-3 and V is TRBV21-1. TRBV21-1 is deemed a pseudogene. The CDR3 is 15 residues long. The CDR3 DNA is TGTGCCAGCAGCACCAGACGGAGATTCGGAAACACCATATATTTT. Encoded protein: CASSTRRRFGNTIYF.

V and J are TRBV28 and TRBJ2-5, with D perhaps matching TRBD1 (6 bases). The V and J ends lost 6 bases and 5 bases respectively, with 16 bases between them. The CDR3 length is 14 residues. Per the germline V gene, CDR1 is MDHEN and CDR2 is SYDVKM. Written as DNA, the CDR3 is TGTGCCAGCAGACCAGTTGGGGGCAGGGAGACCCAGTACTTC. Protein product: CASRPVGGRETQYF.

V usage is TRBV19 and J usage is TRBJ1-4; TRBD1 aligns across 11 bases. The ends lost 5 bases at V and 6 bases at J; junction bases unmatched: 14. Germline V gene sequence: CDR1 LNHDA, CDR2 SQIVND (reference sequence). The CDR3 sequence is 18 residues long. DNA for the CDR3: TGTGCCAGTAGTCGAAACCGGGACAGGGGGATCGGACATGAAAAACTGTTTTTT. The encoded protein is CASSRNRDRGIGHEKLFF. The whole variable domain, remainder taken from reference TRBV19 and TRBJ1-4, is DGGITQSPKYLFRKEGQNVTLSCEQNLNHDAMYWYRQDPGQGLRLIYYSQIVNDFQKGDIAEGYSVSREKKESFPLTVTSAQKNPTAFYLCASSRNRDRGIGHEKLFFGSGTQLSVL.

The V gene is TRBV3-1 (or the pseudogene TRBV3-2), the J gene TRBJ1-3; perhaps TRBD1 as D (5 bases). V lost 1 base and J lost 8, with 15 bases in between. The V gene's germline CDR1 is LGHDT and CDR2 YNNKEL (reference sequence). The CDR3 contains 15 residues. CDR3 sequence: CASSQAGGIADTIYF. CDR3 DNA sequence: TGTGCCAGCAGCCAAGCGGGGGGGATCGCAGACACCATATATTTT.

The rearrangement links TRBV12-3 or TRBV12-4 to TRBJ2-1; D not resolved. The CDR3 totals 12 residues. V lost 2 bases to trimming and J lost 4 bases, with 3 bases between them. The CDR3 nucleotides read TGTGCCAGCAGTTTAACTTACAATGAGCAGTTCTTC. Its protein is CASSLTYNEQFF.

The chain is built from TRBV19 and TRBJ2-4; TRBD1 is a possible D gene (5 bases). The germline CDR1 and CDR2 sequences are LNHDA and SQIVND (reference sequence). V lost 7 bases, J lost 6 bases, and 10 bases lay in between. The CDR3 runs 12 residues. The CDR3: CASMGRVNIQYF. CDR3 in DNA: TGTGCCAGTATGGGCAGGGTAAACATTCAGTACTTC.

The rearrangement links TRBV2 to TRBJ1-3, with 7 bases matching TRBD1. The CDR3 runs to 14 residues. Germline trimming cut 7 bases from V and 2 bases from J; bases unmatched to any gene: 5. Germline loops: CDR1 SNHLY, CDR2 FYNNEI. The CDR3 nucleotides read TGTGCCAGCACAAAAACAGGGGCTGGAAACACCATATATTTT. This codes for CASTKTGAGNTIYF.

A few counts support this clone. The chain is built from TRBV19 and TRBJ2-5; 8 nucleotides agree with TRBD2. Trimming cost V 5 bases and J 2 bases; bases outside gene matches: 7. The CDR3 is made up of 15 amino acids. Germline V lookup: CDR1 LNHDA, CDR2 SQIVND (reference sequence). This CDR3 is CASSVAGGAQETQYF. CDR3 coding DNA: TGTGCCAGTAGTGTGGCGGGGGGTGCTCAAGAGACCCAGTACTTC.

About this clone itself: This sample includes further DNA sequences coding for the same CDR3. The gene calls are TRBV7-2 and TRBJ2-2, with no clear D. V was shortened by 1 base and J by 1 base, with 4 bases between the two germline ends. CDR1 is SGHTA and CDR2 is FQGNSA in the germline V gene. CDR3 length: 14 amino acids. In DNA form, the CDR3 reads TGTGCCAGCAGCTTAGTTCGGAACACCGGGGAGCTGTTTTTT. Its translation is CASSLVRNTGELFF. The full variable domain, its missing parts supplied by reference TRBV7-2 and TRBJ2-2, is GAGVSQSPSNKVTEKGKDVELRCDPISGHTALYWYRQSLGQGLEFLIYFQGNSAPDKSGLPSDRFSAERTGGSVSTLTIQRTQQEDSAVYLCASSLVRNTGELFFGEGSRLTVL.